Sequencing of this TCR beta chain was carried out in a study of beta chain features in type 1 diabetes. Study-wide results and caveats: Insertions at VDJ junctions were less frequent in type 1 diabetes patients. These patients also deleted more nucleotides at the same junctions. Compared with healthy donors, patients appeared to share more similar naive, central memory and regulatory TCRB repertoires. Patients with Type 1 diabetes showed moderately but significantly shorter TCRB CDR3s in all four CD4+ subsets.

Sequenced material consisted of expressed TCRB transcripts (all of the isolated RNA was reverse transcribed). Sequencing was performed with immunoSEQ multiplex PCR; in TCRdb, only in-frame clones are kept and a portion is missing. The table lists roughly 150,000 clones, 63% of them singletons, with 0.08% to 0.1% in the top ten. The germline gives CDR1 GTSNPN, CDR2 SVGIG (reference sequence). The CDR3 length is 19 residues. With V trimmed by 0 bases and J by 1 base, 10 bases remained unmatched. As to this clone: Antigen: not known.

Every single donor gave one heparinised blood draw, and these averaged about 116 mL. V is TRBV30 and J is TRBJ2-6, with 9 bases identical to TRBD1. Sequenced sample: naive CD4+ T cells from blood. The receptor comes from a man aged 25-45 years with type 1 diabetes. CDR3 region: CAWSVRLTGGLSGANVLTF. The DNA for the CDR3 is TGTGCCTGGAGTGTACGGTTGACAGGGGGTCTTTCTGGGGCCAACGTCCTGACTTTC. Together with reference TRBV30 and TRBJ2-6, the CDR3 gives the full variable domain: SQTIHQWPATLVQPVGSPLSLECTVEGTSNPNLYWYRQAAGRGLQLLFYSVGIGQISSEVPQNLSASRPQDRQFILSSKKLLLSDSGFYLCAWSVRLTGGLSGANVLTFGAGSRLTVL.